This T cell receptor beta chain was retrieved from a study of blood T cell repertoires in COVID-19. Overall study context: The United States, Italy and Spain provided the acute and convalescent COVID-19 samples. From T cells, B-cell-depleted T cells, or PBMCs came the material, which was cDNA or gDNA.

How the authors handled the data: The authors estimated nucleated cell counts from reference gene primer amplification. The data were produced by immunoSEQ multiplex PCR, yet TCRdb's version contains in-frame clones alone and is incomplete. D and trimming come from the DNA, and the V and J calls and clone size come from that table. Of about 84,000 clones listed, around four fifths were seen once; the top ten hold less than 40%. The CDR3 is 15 amino acids. CDR1 is SGHTA, CDR2 FQGNSA, per germline. The junction had 5 bases not matched to a gene; V was cut back by 3 bases and J by 5 bases. The sample comprised peripheral blood. The receptor's source is an elderly man with active or convalescent COVID-19. V and J are TRBV7-2 and TRBJ2-1; the match to TRBD2 covers 9 bases. The CDR3 bases are TGTGCCAGCAGCTTGAGCGGGAGGACCAACAATGAGCAGTTCTTC. Residues: CASSLSGRTNNEQFF.